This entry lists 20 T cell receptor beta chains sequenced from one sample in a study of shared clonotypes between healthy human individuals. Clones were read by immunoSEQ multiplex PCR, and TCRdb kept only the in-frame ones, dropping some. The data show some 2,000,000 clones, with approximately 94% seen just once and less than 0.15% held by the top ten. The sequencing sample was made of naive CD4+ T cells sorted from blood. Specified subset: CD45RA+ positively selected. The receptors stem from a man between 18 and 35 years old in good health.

CDR3 amino acids: CASSSPGNGYTF. The CDR3 DNA is TGTGCCAGCAGCTCGCCAGGGAATGGCTACACCTTC. This chain joins TRBV5-6 and TRBJ1-2, with D possibly matching TRBD1 (5 bases). CDR1 and CDR2 (germline): SGHDT, YYEEEE. This CDR3 contains 12 residues. V gave up 3 bases and J gave up 6 bases, with 9 bases separating them.

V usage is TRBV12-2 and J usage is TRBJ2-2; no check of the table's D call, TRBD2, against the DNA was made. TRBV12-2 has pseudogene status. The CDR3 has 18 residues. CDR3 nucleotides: TGTGCAAGTCGCTTAGCCCCCCCTAGCGGGGGACTTACCAGGGAGCTGTTTTTT. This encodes CASRLAPPSGGLTRELFF.

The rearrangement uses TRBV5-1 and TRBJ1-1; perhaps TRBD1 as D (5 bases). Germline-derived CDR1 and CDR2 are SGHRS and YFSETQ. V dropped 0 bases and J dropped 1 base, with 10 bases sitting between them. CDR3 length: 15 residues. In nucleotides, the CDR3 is TGCGCCAGCAGCTTGGCCAGGACAACGAACACTGAAGCTTTCTTT. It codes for CASSLARTTNTEAFF.

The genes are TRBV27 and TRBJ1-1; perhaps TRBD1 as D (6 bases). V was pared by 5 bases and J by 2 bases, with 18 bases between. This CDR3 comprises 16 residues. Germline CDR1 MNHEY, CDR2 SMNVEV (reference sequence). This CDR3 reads CASSPPPGAENTEAFF. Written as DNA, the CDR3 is TGTGCCAGCAGTCCGCCACCGGGGGCGGAAAACACTGAAGCTTTCTTT.

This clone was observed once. For the CDR3, the DNA is TGTGCCAGCAGCTTAGAAGTCAGGGGGCGAGCTTTCTTT. This translates into CASSLEVRGRAFF. The chain uses TRBV13 and TRBJ1-1; 8 bases line up with TRBD1. The V and J ends lost 1 base and 10 bases, in that order; junction bases with no gene match: 5. The germline CDR1 and CDR2 sequences are PRHDT and FYEKMQ (reference sequence). The CDR3 covers 13 residues.

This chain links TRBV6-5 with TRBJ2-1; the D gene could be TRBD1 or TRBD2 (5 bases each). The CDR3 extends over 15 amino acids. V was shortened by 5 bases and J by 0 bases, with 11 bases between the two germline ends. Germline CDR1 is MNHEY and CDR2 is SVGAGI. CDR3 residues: CASSGPGPSYNEQFF. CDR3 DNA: TGTGCCAGCAGTGGACCGGGACCCTCCTACAATGAGCAGTTCTTC.

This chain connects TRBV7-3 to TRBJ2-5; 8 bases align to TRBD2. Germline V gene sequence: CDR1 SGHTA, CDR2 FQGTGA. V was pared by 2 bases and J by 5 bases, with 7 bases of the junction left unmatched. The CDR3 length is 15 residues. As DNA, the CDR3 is TGTGCCAGCAGCTTATCAGGGTTAGCGGGGGAGACCCAGTACTTC. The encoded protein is CASSLSGLAGETQYF.

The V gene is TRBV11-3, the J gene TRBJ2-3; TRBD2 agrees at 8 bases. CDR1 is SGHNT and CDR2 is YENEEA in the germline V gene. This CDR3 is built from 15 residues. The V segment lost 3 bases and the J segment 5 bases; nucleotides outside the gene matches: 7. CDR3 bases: TGTGCCAGCAGCTTGGTAAGCGGGAGAGGAGATACGCAGTATTTT. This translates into CASSLVSGRGDTQYF.

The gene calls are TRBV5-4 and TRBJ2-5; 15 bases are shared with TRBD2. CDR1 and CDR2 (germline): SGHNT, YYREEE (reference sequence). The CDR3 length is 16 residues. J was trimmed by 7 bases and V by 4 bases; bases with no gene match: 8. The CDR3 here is CASSQDGGLAGGTQYF. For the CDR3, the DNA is TGTGCCAGCAGCCAAGACGGGGGACTAGCGGGAGGGACCCAGTACTTC.

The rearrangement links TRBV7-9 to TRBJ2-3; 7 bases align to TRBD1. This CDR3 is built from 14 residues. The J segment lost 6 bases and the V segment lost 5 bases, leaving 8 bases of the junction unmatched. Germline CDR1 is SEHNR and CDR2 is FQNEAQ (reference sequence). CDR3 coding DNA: TGTGCCAGCAGCCCGACAGGGACGGTGGATACGCAGTATTTT. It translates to CASSPTGTVDTQYF.

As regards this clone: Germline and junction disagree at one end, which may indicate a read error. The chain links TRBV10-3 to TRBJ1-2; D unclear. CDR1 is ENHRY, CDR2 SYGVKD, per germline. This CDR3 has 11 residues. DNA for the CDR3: TGTGCCATCAGTGTGTTAGATGGCTACGCCTTC. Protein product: CAISVLDGYAF.

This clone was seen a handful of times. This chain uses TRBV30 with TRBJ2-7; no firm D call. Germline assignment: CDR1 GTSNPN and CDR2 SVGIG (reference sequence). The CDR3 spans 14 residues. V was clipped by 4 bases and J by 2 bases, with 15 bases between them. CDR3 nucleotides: TGTGCCTGGATAACACGAGCACCAGCCTACGAGCAGTACTTC. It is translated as CAWITRAPAYEQYF.

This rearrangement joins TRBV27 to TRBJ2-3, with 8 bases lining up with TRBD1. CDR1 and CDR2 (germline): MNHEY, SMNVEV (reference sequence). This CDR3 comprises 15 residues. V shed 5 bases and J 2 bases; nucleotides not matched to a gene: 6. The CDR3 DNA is TGTGCCAGCAGTAGAGGACAGGGCTACACAGATACGCAGTATTTT. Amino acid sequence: CASSRGQGYTDTQYF.

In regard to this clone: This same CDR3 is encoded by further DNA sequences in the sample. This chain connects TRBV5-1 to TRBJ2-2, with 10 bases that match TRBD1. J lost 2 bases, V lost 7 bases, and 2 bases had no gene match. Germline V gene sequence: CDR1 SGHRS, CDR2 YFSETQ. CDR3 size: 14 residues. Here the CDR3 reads CASQTGGNTGELFF. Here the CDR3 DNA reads TGCGCCAGCCAGACAGGGGGCAACACCGGGGAGCTGTTTTTT. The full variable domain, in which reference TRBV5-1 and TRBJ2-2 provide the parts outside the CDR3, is KAGVTQTPRYLIKTRGQQVTLSCSPISGHRSVSWYQQTPGQGLQFLFEYFSETQRNKGNFPGRFSGRQFSNSRSEMNVSTLELGDSALYLCASQTGGNTGELFFGEGSRLTVL.

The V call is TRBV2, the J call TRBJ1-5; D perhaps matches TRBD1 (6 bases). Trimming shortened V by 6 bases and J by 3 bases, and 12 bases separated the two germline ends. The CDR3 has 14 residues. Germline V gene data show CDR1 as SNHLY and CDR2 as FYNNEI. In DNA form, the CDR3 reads TGTGCCAGCAGACAGGGTAAGGACAATCAGCCCCAGCATTTT. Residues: CASRQGKDNQPQHF.

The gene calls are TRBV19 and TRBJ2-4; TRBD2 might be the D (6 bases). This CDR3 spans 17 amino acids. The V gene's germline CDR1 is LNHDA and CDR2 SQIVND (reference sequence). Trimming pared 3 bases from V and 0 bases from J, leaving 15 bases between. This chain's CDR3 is CASSIGSRDLAKNIQYF. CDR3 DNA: TGTGCCAGTAGTATTGGGAGCCGGGACTTAGCCAAAAACATTCAGTACTTC.

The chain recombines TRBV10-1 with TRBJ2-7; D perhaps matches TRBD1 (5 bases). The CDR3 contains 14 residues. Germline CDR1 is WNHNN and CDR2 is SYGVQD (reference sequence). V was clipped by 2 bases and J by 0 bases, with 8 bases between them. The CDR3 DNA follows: TGCGCCAGCAGTGAGCTACAGGACTCCTACGAGCAGTACTTC. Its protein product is CASSELQDSYEQYF.

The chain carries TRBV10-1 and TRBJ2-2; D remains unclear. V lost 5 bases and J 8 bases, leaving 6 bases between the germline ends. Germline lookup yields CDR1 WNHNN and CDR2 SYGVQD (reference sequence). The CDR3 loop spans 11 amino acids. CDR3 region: CASSSTGELFF. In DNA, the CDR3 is TGCGCCAGCAGTAGTACAGGGGAGCTGTTTTTT.

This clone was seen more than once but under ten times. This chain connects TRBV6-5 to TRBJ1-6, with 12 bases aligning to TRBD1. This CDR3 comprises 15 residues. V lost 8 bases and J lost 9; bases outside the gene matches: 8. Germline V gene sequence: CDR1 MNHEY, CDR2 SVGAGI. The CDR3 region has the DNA TGTGCCAGCTCCATCCTGGGACAGGGGGCTTCACCCCTCCACTTT. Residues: CASSILGQGASPLHF.

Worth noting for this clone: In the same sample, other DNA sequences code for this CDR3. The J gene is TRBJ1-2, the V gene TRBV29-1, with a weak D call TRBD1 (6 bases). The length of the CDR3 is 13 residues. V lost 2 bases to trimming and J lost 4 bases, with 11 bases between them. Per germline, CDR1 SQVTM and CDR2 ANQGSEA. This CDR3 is CSVEWGGGYGYTF. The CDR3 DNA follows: TGCAGCGTTGAATGGGGGGGCGGCTATGGCTACACCTTC.